One and the same sample provided the 15 T cell receptor beta chains below, sequenced in a study of blood T cells in healthy people across ages. Alongside a J-beta primer mix, a sample-barcoded 5' primer served in a second PCR lasting 7 to 11 cycles. TCRdb processed the 5' RACE reads anew with MiXCR; each CDR3 protein has one entry. This table holds about 290,000 distinct CDR3 sequences, around 30% found once. Sequenced material: blood. These receptors originate from a woman in her 70s in good health.

The chain combines TRBV7-6 with TRBJ2-7; TRBD2 aligns across 11 bases. The germline CDR1 and CDR2 sequences are SGHVS and FNYEAQ. The CDR3 length is 14 residues. J lost 10 bases, V lost 5 bases, and 10 bases had no gene match. CDR3 in amino acids: CASSAGLAEEAQYF. In DNA, the CDR3 is TGTGCCAGCAGCGCGGGACTAGCGGAAGAGGCCCAGTACTTC.

This clonotype was seen a few times. The rearrangement uses TRBV6-6 and TRBJ1-3; no definite D call. The CDR3 runs to 12 residues. In germline, CDR1 is MNHNY, CDR2 SVGAGI (reference sequence). The V and J ends lost 10 bases and 1 base respectively, with 8 bases between them. The CDR3 loop reads CATGSSGNTIYF. For the CDR3, the DNA is TGTGCCACCGGAAGTTCTGGAAACACCATATATTTT.

This clonotype was seen a handful of times. The genes are TRBV29-1 and TRBJ2-5, with 9 bases that match TRBD2. This CDR3 region has 13 residues. Trimming cost V 7 bases and J 2 bases; bases outside gene matches: 5. CDR1 is SQVTM and CDR2 is ANQGSEA in the germline V gene. The CDR3 reads CSGLTSGQETQYF. The CDR3 nucleotides are TGCAGCGGCCTTACTAGCGGGCAAGAGACCCAGTACTTC.

This clonotype was observed a few times. The chain couples TRBV20-1 to TRBJ2-1, with 14 bases lining up with TRBD2. CDR3 length: 14 amino acids. CDR1 DFQATT and CDR2 SNEGSKA come from the germline V gene (reference sequence). J gave up 9 bases and V 3 bases, and 4 bases lay outside the gene matches. CDR3 region: CSARGLAGVPEQFF. The DNA for the CDR3 is TGCAGTGCTAGGGGACTAGCGGGAGTTCCTGAGCAGTTCTTC.

The CDR3 coding sequence is TGTGCCATCAGCGATGATTCCTACGAGCAGTACTTC. Residues: CAISDDSYEQYF. This sequence joins TRBV10-3 and TRBJ2-7; D is ambiguous. The germline V gene encodes CDR1 ENHRY and CDR2 SYGVKD. The germline V and J ends were trimmed by 6 bases and 1 base, with 7 bases remaining between them. The CDR3 is 12 amino acids.

In its sample, this clonotype was seen a few times. The chain is built from TRBV28 and TRBJ1-1; no clear D. From germline, CDR1 is MDHEN and CDR2 SYDVKM. Trimming took off 7 bases at V and 1 base at J, with 16 bases between the two ends. The CDR3 consists of 15 residues. CDR3: CASTLPYPPNTEAFF. The CDR3 region has the DNA TGTGCCAGCACCTTACCTTACCCGCCGAACACTGAAGCTTTCTTT.

At least ten counts were recorded for this clonotype. CDR3 region: CSARAGALYEQYF. CDR3 DNA sequence: TGCAGCGCGCGGGCAGGGGCACTGTACGAGCAGTACTTC. The chain uses TRBV29-1 and TRBJ2-7; D is perhaps TRBD1 (6 bases). Germline values: CDR1 SQVTM, CDR2 ANQGSEA. The CDR3 has 13 residues. The V and J ends lost 7 bases and 4 bases respectively, with 17 bases between them.

This chain connects TRBV6-6 to TRBJ2-5, with D perhaps matching TRBD2 (6 bases). The J call may be faulty, since TRBJ2-1 better matches the DNA end. Germline CDR1 and CDR2: MNHNY and SVGAGI (reference sequence). The CDR3 contains 14 residues. CDR3 coding DNA: TGTGCCAGCAGTTTACGGGACTCGTCTAATGAGCAGTTCTTC. It is translated as CASSLRDSSNEQFF.

V is TRBV28 and J is TRBJ2-7; D not certain. The CDR3 covers 13 residues. Between the trimmed V and J ends, which lost 7 bases and 2 bases, there was a span of 12 bases. CDR1 and CDR2 (germline): MDHEN, SYDVKM. DNA for the CDR3: TGTGCCAGCACCCTCCCCGGAACCTACGAGCAGTACTTC. Encoded protein: CASTLPGTYEQYF.

The chain links TRBV28 to TRBJ1-2; the D gene is possibly TRBD1 (5 bases). Germline CDR1 MDHEN, CDR2 SYDVKM. With 10 bases removed from V and 4 bases from J, the gap between germline ends came to 16 bases. CDR3 length equals 13 residues. The CDR3 loop is CATLRDGSYGYTF. In nucleotides, the CDR3 is TGTGCCACCCTGAGGGACGGGAGCTATGGCTACACCTTC.

The chain has TRBV20-1 and TRBJ2-5; TRBD1 might be the D (6 bases). CDR1 DFQATT and CDR2 SNEGSKA come from the germline V gene (reference sequence). The CDR3 is 12 amino acids. V gave up 3 bases and J gave up 2 bases, with 7 bases separating them. The CDR3 sequence is CSASQGQETQYF. The CDR3 DNA is TGCAGTGCTAGTCAGGGGCAAGAGACCCAGTACTTC.

This clonotype was seen only a few times. The J gene is TRBJ1-2, the V gene TRBV29-1; unclear D gene. The CDR3 consists of 13 residues. Between the trimmed V and J ends, which lost 7 bases and 2 bases, there was a span of 14 bases. Per germline, CDR1 SQVTM and CDR2 ANQGSEA. The chain's CDR3 is CSARNSGNYGYTF. In DNA form, the CDR3 reads TGCAGCGCCCGAAACTCCGGGAACTATGGCTACACCTTC.

This sequence joins TRBV7-2 and TRBJ1-4; TRBD1 matches 8 bases. The germline gives CDR1 SGHTA, CDR2 FQGNSA. The trim removed 3 bases at V and 7 bases at J, leaving 7 bases unmatched. The CDR3 extends over 15 amino acids. The CDR3 here is CASSFIAQGGEKLFF. CDR3 sequence (DNA): TGTGCCAGCAGCTTTATAGCACAGGGGGGTGAAAAACTGTTTTTT.

The CDR3, as DNA: TGTGCCAGCAGGGGTAACAGGGGACCTCTGAACACTGAAGCTTTCTTT. The encoded protein is CASRGNRGPLNTEAFF. V usage is TRBV28 and J usage is TRBJ1-1; 7 nucleotides line up with TRBD1. The CDR3 totals 16 residues. The junction had 10 bases not matched to a gene; V was cut back by 6 bases and J by 0 bases. Germline CDR1 reads MDHEN; CDR2 reads SYDVKM. The full variable domain, its missing parts supplied by reference TRBV28 and TRBJ1-1, is DVKVTQSSRYLVKRTGEKVFLECVQDMDHENMFWYRQDPGLGLRLIYFSYDVKMKEKGDIPEGYSVSREKKERFSLILESASTNQTSMYLCASRGNRGPLNTEAFFGQGTRLTVV.

This clonotype showed up just once. V gene TRBV28 combines with J gene TRBJ1-5; D gene uncertain. The CDR3 consists of 13 residues. Germline V gives CDR1 MDHEN, CDR2 SYDVKM. V lost 6 bases, J lost 5 bases, and 11 bases lay in between. The chain's CDR3 is CASRRPEDQPQHF. The CDR3 nucleotides are TGTGCCAGCAGACGACCGGAGGATCAGCCCCAGCATTTT.